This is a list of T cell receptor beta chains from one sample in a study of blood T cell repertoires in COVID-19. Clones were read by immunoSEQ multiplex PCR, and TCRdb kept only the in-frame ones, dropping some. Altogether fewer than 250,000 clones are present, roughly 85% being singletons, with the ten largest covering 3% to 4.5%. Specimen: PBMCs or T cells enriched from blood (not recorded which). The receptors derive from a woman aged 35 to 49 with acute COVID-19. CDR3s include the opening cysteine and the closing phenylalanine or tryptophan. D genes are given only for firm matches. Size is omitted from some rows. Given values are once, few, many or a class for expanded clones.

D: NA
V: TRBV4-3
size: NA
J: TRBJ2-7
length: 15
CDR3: CASSQATAIHYEQYF
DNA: TGCGCCAGCAGCCAAGCAACAGCCATACATTACGAGCAGTACTTC

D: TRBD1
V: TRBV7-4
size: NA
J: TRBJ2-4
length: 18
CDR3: CASSLDSATGLAKNIQYF
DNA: TGTGCCAGCAGCTTAGACTCCGCGACAGGGTTAGCCAAAAACATTCAGTACTTC

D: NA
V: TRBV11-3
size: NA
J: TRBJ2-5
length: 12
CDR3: CASSLSEETQYF
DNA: TGTGCCAGCAGCTTGAGTGAAGAGACCCAGTACTTC

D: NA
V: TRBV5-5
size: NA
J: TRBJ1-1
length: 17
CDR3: CASSPRGGKGSDTEAFF
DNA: TGTGCCAGCAGCCCAAGGGGAGGAAAGGGGTCCGACACTGAAGCTTTCTTT

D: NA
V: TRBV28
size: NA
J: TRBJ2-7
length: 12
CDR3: CASSSRVYEQYF
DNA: TGTGCCAGCAGTTCCCGGGTCTACGAGCAGTACTTC

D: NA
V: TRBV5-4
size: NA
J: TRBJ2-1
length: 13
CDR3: CASREARSNEQFF
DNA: TGTGCCAGCCGAGAGGCCCGGAGTAATGAGCAGTTCTTC

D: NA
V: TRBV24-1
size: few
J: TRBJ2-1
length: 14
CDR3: CATSEHTGRIEQFF
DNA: TGTGCCACCAGTGAGCATACAGGGAGAATTGAGCAGTTCTTC

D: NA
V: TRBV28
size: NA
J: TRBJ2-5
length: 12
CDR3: CATRGGAETQYF
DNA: TGTGCCACTAGGGGGGGGGCAGAGACCCAGTACTTC

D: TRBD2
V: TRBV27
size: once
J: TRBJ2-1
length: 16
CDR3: CASSPLSGRGDNEQFF
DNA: TGTGCCAGCAGTCCCCTCAGCGGGAGGGGTGACAATGAGCAGTTCTTC

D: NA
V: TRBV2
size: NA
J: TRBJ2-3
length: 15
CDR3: CASRLRTASSDTQYF
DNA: TGTGCCAGCAGACTACGGACAGCCAGCTCAGATACGCAGTATTTT

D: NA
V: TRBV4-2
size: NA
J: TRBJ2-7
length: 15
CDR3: CASSLGKTVGYEQYF
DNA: TGTGCCAGCAGCCTCGGTAAGACAGTTGGGTACGAGCAGTACTTC

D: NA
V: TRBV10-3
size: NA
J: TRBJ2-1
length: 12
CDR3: CAVGLDSNEQFF
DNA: TGTGCAGTGGGGCTGGATTCCAATGAGCAGTTCTTC

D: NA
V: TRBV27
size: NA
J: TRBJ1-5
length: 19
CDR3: CASTPRGGFPPYSNQPQHF
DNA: TGTGCCAGCACCCCACGTGGGGGCTTCCCCCCATATAGCAATCAGCCCCAGCATTTT

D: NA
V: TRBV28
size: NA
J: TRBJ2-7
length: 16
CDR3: CASRPVGGRSSYEQYF
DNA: TGTGCCAGCAGGCCGGTCGGGGGAAGAAGCTCCTACGAGCAGTACTTC

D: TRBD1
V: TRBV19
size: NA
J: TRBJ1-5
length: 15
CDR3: CASSRQGNSGQPQHF
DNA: TGTGCCAGTAGTAGACAGGGGAATTCGGGTCAGCCCCAGCATTTT

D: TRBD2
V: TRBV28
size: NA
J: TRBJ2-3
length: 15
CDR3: CASSFGGRRADTQYF
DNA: TGTGCCAGCAGTTTTGGCGGGAGGAGGGCAGATACGCAGTATTTT

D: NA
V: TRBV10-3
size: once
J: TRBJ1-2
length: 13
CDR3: CAITGGGASGYTF
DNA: TGTGCCATCACAGGAGGCGGGGCTTCTGGCTACACCTTC

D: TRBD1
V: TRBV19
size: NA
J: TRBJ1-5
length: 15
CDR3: CASSSMTGGDQPQHF
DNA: TGTGCCAGTAGTTCCATGACAGGGGGGGATCAGCCCCAGCATTTT

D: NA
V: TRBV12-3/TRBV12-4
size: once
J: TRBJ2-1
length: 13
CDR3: CASSLISTGEQFF
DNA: TGTGCCAGCAGTTTAATTAGTACGGGAGAGCAGTTCTTC

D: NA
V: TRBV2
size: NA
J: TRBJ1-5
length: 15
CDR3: CASRDSAYSNQPQHF
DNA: TGTGCCAGCCGAGACAGCGCGTATAGCAATCAGCCCCAGCATTTT

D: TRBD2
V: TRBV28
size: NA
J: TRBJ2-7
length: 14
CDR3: CASTSTGLVYEQYF
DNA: TGTGCCAGCACCTCTACGGGACTAGTCTACGAGCAGTACTTC

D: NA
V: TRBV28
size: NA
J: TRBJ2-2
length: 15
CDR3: CASSLWGGHAGELFF
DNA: TGTGCCAGCAGTTTGTGGGGGGGCCACGCCGGGGAGCTGTTTTTT

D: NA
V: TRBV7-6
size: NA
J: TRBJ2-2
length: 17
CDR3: CASSSTRGGTNTGELFF
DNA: TGTGCCAGCAGCTCAACCAGAGGCGGAACGAACACCGGGGAGCTGTTTTTT

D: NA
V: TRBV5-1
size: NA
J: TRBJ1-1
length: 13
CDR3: CASTSGTPIEAFF
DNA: TGCGCCAGCACCTCCGGGACACCTATTGAAGCTTTCTTT

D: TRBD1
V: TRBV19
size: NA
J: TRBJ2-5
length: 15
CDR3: CASSIGTVVEETQYF
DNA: TGTGCCAGTAGTATTGGGACAGTGGTCGAAGAGACCCAGTACTTC

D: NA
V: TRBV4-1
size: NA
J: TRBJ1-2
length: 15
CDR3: CASSQAPRGLYGYTF
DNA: TGCGCCAGCAGCCAAGCTCCCAGGGGCCTATATGGCTACACCTTC

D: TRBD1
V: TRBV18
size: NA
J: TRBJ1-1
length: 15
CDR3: CASSPRTGVGTEAFF
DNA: TGTGCCAGCTCACCACGGACAGGGGTGGGCACTGAAGCTTTCTTT

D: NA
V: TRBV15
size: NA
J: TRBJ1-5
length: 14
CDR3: CATSRDRFNQPQHF
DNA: TGTGCCACCAGCAGAGACAGGTTTAATCAGCCCCAGCATTTT

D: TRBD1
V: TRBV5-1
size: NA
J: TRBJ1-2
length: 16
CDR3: CASSLNLGQGDYGYTF
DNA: TGCGCCAGCAGCTTGAACTTAGGACAGGGTGACTATGGCTACACCTTC

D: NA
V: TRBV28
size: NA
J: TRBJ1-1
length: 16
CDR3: CASRPPKSPPNTEAFF
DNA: TGTGCCAGCAGGCCCCCCAAGAGCCCACCGAACACTGAAGCTTTCTTT

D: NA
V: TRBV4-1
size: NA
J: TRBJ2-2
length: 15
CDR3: CASSLLGARTGELFF
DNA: TGCGCCAGCAGCCTCCTGGGAGCGAGGACCGGGGAGCTGTTTTTT